This T cell receptor (beta chain) appears in the sequencing data of a study of blood T cell repertoires in COVID-19. Germline V gives CDR1 SEHNR, CDR2 FQNEAQ (reference sequence). V lost 5 bases, J lost 2 bases, and 7 bases stayed unmatched. The CDR3 is made up of 16 amino acids. The assay was immunoSEQ multiplex PCR, and TCRdb's table has in-frame clones only and misses some. The table records 240,000 or so clones, about 88% of them present only once. The chain carries TRBV7-9 and TRBJ2-7; 12 nucleotides agree with TRBD2. Sequenced sample: peripheral blood. The source is a woman in her forties who had recovered from COVID-19. In nucleotides, the CDR3 is TGTGCCAGCAGCCCCCCGACTAGCGGGGGACCCTACGAGCAGTACTTC. It codes for CASSPPTSGGPYEQYF.